Listed below are T cell receptor beta chains from one sample, sequenced in a study of blood T cell repertoires in COVID-19. Some clones are missing from TCRdb's copy, which holds only in-frame ones; the method was immunoSEQ multiplex PCR. The sample has fewer than 200,000 clones, approximately 85% seen once. Sequencing was carried out using PBMCs or T cells enriched from blood (not recorded which). The receptors stem from a woman under 30 who had recovered from COVID-19. The CDR3 runs from the conserved cysteine through the conserved F or W. The order of the fields is CDR3 protein, CDR3 DNA, V gene, clone size, D gene, J gene, CDR3 length. The D gene is left open where the match is weak. Not all rows give a size; the values are once, few, many and, for expanded clones, a class.

CDR3aa: CALGQGGTQYF; CDR3nt: TGTGCCCTCGGGCAGGGGGGGACCCAGTACTTC; v_gene: TRBV6-5; abundance: .; d_gene: .; j_gene: TRBJ2-5; len: 11
CDR3aa: CASIWETGGYNEQFF; CDR3nt: TGTGCCAGCATTTGGGAGACAGGGGGTTACAATGAGCAGTTCTTC; v_gene: TRBV6-5; abundance: .; d_gene: TRBD1; j_gene: TRBJ2-1; len: 15
CDR3aa: CASSLTITATEAFF; CDR3nt: TGTGCCAGCAGCCTAACCATCACAGCCACTGAAGCTTTCTTT; v_gene: TRBV28; abundance: .; d_gene: .; j_gene: TRBJ1-1; len: 14
CDR3aa: CASSPGGNTEAFF; CDR3nt: TGTGCCAGCAGTCCCGGGGGAAACACTGAAGCTTTCTTT; v_gene: TRBV2; abundance: .; d_gene: .; j_gene: TRBJ1-1; len: 13
CDR3aa: CASSKVAPGRAFF; CDR3nt: TGTGCCAGCAGCAAAGTGGCTCCGGGGAGAGCTTTCTTT; v_gene: TRBV21-1; abundance: .; d_gene: .; j_gene: TRBJ1-1; len: 13
CDR3aa: CATSDPRQGASNQPQHF; CDR3nt: TGTGCCACCAGTGATCCACGACAGGGGGCAAGCAATCAGCCCCAGCATTTT; v_gene: TRBV24-1; abundance: .; d_gene: TRBD1; j_gene: TRBJ1-5; len: 17
CDR3aa: CASSLTDWLRHEQYF; CDR3nt: TGTGCCAGCAGCCTGACGGACTGGTTGAGGCACGAGCAGTACTTC; v_gene: TRBV7-6; abundance: .; d_gene: .; j_gene: TRBJ2-7; len: 15
CDR3aa: CASSFGTASEAFF; CDR3nt: TGTGCCAGCAGCTTCGGGACAGCTTCTGAAGCTTTCTTT; v_gene: TRBV5-5; abundance: .; d_gene: TRBD1; j_gene: TRBJ1-1; len: 13
CDR3aa: CASSEGQVGNQPQHF; CDR3nt: TGTGCCAGCAGTGAGGGGCAGGTAGGGAATCAGCCCCAGCATTTT; v_gene: TRBV2; abundance: .; d_gene: .; j_gene: TRBJ1-5; len: 15
CDR3aa: CASSLQGGTMPQDTQYF; CDR3nt: TGTGCCAGCAGTTTACAAGGAGGGACTATGCCACAAGATACCCAGTACTTC; v_gene: TRBV27; abundance: once; d_gene: TRBD2; j_gene: TRBJ2-5; len: 17
CDR3aa: CASSIDLRLAGNNQPQHF; CDR3nt: TGTGCCAGTAGTATAGATCTCCGGTTGGCAGGGAACAATCAGCCCCAGCATTTT; v_gene: TRBV19; abundance: .; d_gene: .; j_gene: TRBJ1-5; len: 18
CDR3aa: CASSPGQPLNTEAFF; CDR3nt: TGTGCCAGCAGCCCGGGACAGCCTTTGAACACTGAAGCTTTCTTT; v_gene: TRBV11-2; abundance: .; d_gene: TRBD1; j_gene: TRBJ1-1; len: 15
CDR3aa: CASNAGGPSDEQYF; CDR3nt: TGCGCCAGCAATGCGGGAGGGCCTTCAGACGAGCAGTACTTC; v_gene: TRBV5-1; abundance: many; d_gene: TRBD2; j_gene: TRBJ2-7; len: 14
CDR3aa: CASSLATAGRGYTF; CDR3nt: TGCGCCAGCAGCTTGGCTACGGCAGGTCGTGGCTACACCTTC; v_gene: TRBV5-1; abundance: .; d_gene: .; j_gene: TRBJ1-2; len: 14
CDR3aa: CASADVRLSYNEQFF; CDR3nt: TGTGCCAGCGCTGACGTGAGGCTCTCCTACAATGAGCAGTTCTTC; v_gene: TRBV11-2; abundance: .; d_gene: .; j_gene: TRBJ2-1; len: 15
CDR3aa: CASSRGLTNTEAFF; CDR3nt: TGTGCCAGCAGTAGAGGACTCACGAACACTGAAGCTTTCTTT; v_gene: TRBV28; abundance: .; d_gene: .; j_gene: TRBJ1-1; len: 14
CDR3aa: CASSQTGESSPLHF; CDR3nt: TGTGCCAGCAGTCAGACAGGGGAGAGTTCACCCCTCCACTTT; v_gene: TRBV6-2/TRBV6-3; abundance: .; d_gene: TRBD1; j_gene: TRBJ1-6; len: 14
CDR3aa: CATAYGLNTEAFF; CDR3nt: TGTGCCACCGCTTACGGGTTGAACACTGAAGCTTTCTTT; v_gene: TRBV19; abundance: few; d_gene: .; j_gene: TRBJ1-1; len: 13
CDR3aa: CASSRRLPMAYEQYF; CDR3nt: TGTGCCAGCAGCCGCAGACTACCAATGGCCTACGAGCAGTACTTC; v_gene: TRBV7-2; abundance: .; d_gene: .; j_gene: TRBJ2-7; len: 15
CDR3aa: CASSLDSGGQNSPLHF; CDR3nt: TGTGCCAGCAGCCTCGACAGTGGCGGACAGAATTCACCCCTCCACTTT; v_gene: TRBV14; abundance: .; d_gene: .; j_gene: TRBJ1-6; len: 16
CDR3aa: CASSGGDQPQHF; CDR3nt: TGTGCCAGTAGTGGGGGGGATCAGCCCCAGCATTTT; v_gene: TRBV19; abundance: .; d_gene: .; j_gene: TRBJ1-5; len: 12
CDR3aa: CATSRRFAGTTGELFF; CDR3nt: TGTGCCACCAGTAGGCGGTTCGCGGGAACCACCGGGGAGCTGTTTTTT; v_gene: TRBV24-1; abundance: .; d_gene: .; j_gene: TRBJ2-2; len: 16
CDR3aa: CASSQGRRTEAFF; CDR3nt: TGCGCCAGCAGCCAGGGGAGGCGCACTGAAGCTTTCTTT; v_gene: TRBV4-3; abundance: .; d_gene: .; j_gene: TRBJ1-1; len: 13
CDR3aa: CASSFGGEAFF; CDR3nt: TGTGCCAGCAGTTTCGGTGGTGAAGCTTTCTTT; v_gene: TRBV12-3/TRBV12-4; abundance: .; d_gene: .; j_gene: TRBJ1-1; len: 11
CDR3aa: CASSSTGAPNEKLFF; CDR3nt: TGTGCCAGTAGTTCCACAGGGGCCCCTAATGAAAAACTGTTTTTT; v_gene: TRBV19; abundance: .; d_gene: TRBD1; j_gene: TRBJ1-4; len: 15
CDR3aa: CASSPRTGENYGYTF; CDR3nt: TGTGCCAGCTCACCCAGGACAGGGGAAAACTATGGCTACACCTTC; v_gene: TRBV18; abundance: .; d_gene: TRBD1; j_gene: TRBJ1-2; len: 15
CDR3aa: CASSKRGRQTNQPQHF; CDR3nt: TGTGCCAGCAGCAAGAGAGGCCGTCAAACCAATCAGCCCCAGCATTTT; v_gene: TRBV21-1; abundance: .; d_gene: .; j_gene: TRBJ1-5; len: 16
CDR3aa: CASTEGAGETQYF; CDR3nt: TGTGCCAGTACTGAGGGGGCCGGGGAGACCCAGTACTTC; v_gene: TRBV19; abundance: few; d_gene: TRBD1; j_gene: TRBJ2-5; len: 13
CDR3aa: CASSQGGAMWEAFF; CDR3nt: TGTGCCAGCAGCCAAGGGGGCGCCATGTGGGAAGCTTTCTTT; v_gene: TRBV6-5; abundance: .; d_gene: TRBD1; j_gene: TRBJ1-1; len: 14
CDR3aa: CASTGDRPLYYGYTF; CDR3nt: TGTGCCAGTACCGGAGACAGGCCCTTGTACTATGGCTACACCTTC; v_gene: TRBV19; abundance: .; d_gene: .; j_gene: TRBJ1-2; len: 15
CDR3aa: CASSSPVRAVADTQYF; CDR3nt: TGTGCCAGTAGTAGCCCAGTCAGGGCAGTGGCAGATACGCAGTATTTT; v_gene: TRBV19; abundance: .; d_gene: .; j_gene: TRBJ2-3; len: 16
CDR3aa: CSVSILAGPAYEQYF; CDR3nt: TGCAGTGTTAGTATCCTAGCGGGGCCGGCCTACGAGCAGTACTTC; v_gene: TRBV20-1; abundance: .; d_gene: TRBD2; j_gene: TRBJ2-7; len: 15
CDR3aa: CASSIAGGYEQYF; CDR3nt: TGTGCCAGTAGTATTGCGGGGGGCTACGAGCAGTACTTC; v_gene: TRBV19; abundance: .; d_gene: TRBD2; j_gene: TRBJ2-7; len: 13
CDR3aa: CASSRTSYEQYF; CDR3nt: TGTGCCAGCAGCCGAACTTCCTACGAGCAGTACTTC; v_gene: TRBV6-5; abundance: .; d_gene: .; j_gene: TRBJ2-7; len: 12
CDR3aa: CASSLRLAGEHTGELFF; CDR3nt: TGTGCCAGCAGTTTACGGCTAGCGGGAGAACACACCGGGGAGCTGTTTTTT; v_gene: TRBV28; abundance: .; d_gene: TRBD2; j_gene: TRBJ2-2; len: 17
CDR3aa: CASRRGLTTEAFF; CDR3nt: TGTGCCAGCAGGAGGGGGTTAACCACTGAAGCTTTCTTT; v_gene: TRBV7-9; abundance: .; d_gene: .; j_gene: TRBJ1-1; len: 13
CDR3aa: CSVGEAGGTDTQYF; CDR3nt: TGCAGCGTGGGGGAAGCGGGAGGAACAGATACGCAGTATTTT; v_gene: TRBV29-1; abundance: .; d_gene: TRBD2; j_gene: TRBJ2-3; len: 14
CDR3aa: CAIRGQGMGTGELFF; CDR3nt: TGTGCCATCAGGGGACAGGGGATGGGCACCGGGGAGCTGTTTTTT; v_gene: TRBV10-3; abundance: .; d_gene: TRBD1; j_gene: TRBJ2-2; len: 15
CDR3aa: CASKVQGKGNTEAFF; CDR3nt: TGTGCCAGCAAAGTCCAGGGCAAAGGGAACACTGAAGCTTTCTTT; v_gene: TRBV2; abundance: .; d_gene: .; j_gene: TRBJ1-1; len: 15
CDR3aa: CASSLDRYNSPLHF; CDR3nt: TGTGCCAGCAGCTTGGATCGCTATAATTCACCCCTCCACTTT; v_gene: TRBV5-6; abundance: .; d_gene: .; j_gene: TRBJ1-6; len: 14
CDR3aa: CASSIMGGGTTDTQYF; CDR3nt: TGTGCCAGTAGTATAATGGGCGGGGGGACCACAGATACGCAGTATTTT; v_gene: TRBV19; abundance: .; d_gene: TRBD2; j_gene: TRBJ2-3; len: 16
CDR3aa: CASSSGLAPKETQYF; CDR3nt: TGCGCCAGCAGCTCGGGACTAGCGCCGAAAGAGACCCAGTACTTC; v_gene: TRBV5-1; abundance: .; d_gene: TRBD2; j_gene: TRBJ2-5; len: 15
CDR3aa: CASSLERTYTDTQYF; CDR3nt: TGCGCCAGCAGCCTGGAGCGGACGTACACAGATACGCAGTATTTT; v_gene: TRBV5-1; abundance: .; d_gene: .; j_gene: TRBJ2-3; len: 15
CDR3aa: CASSPPMGHLEKLFF; CDR3nt: TGTGCCAGCTCCCCGCCGATGGGACACCTTGAAAAACTGTTTTTT; v_gene: TRBV18; abundance: .; d_gene: .; j_gene: TRBJ1-4; len: 15
CDR3aa: CATKQSEGGYEQYF; CDR3nt: TGTGCCACGAAACAATCGGAGGGAGGCTACGAGCAGTACTTC; v_gene: TRBV19; abundance: .; d_gene: .; j_gene: TRBJ2-7; len: 14
CDR3aa: CASSYGREGDTQYF; CDR3nt: TGTGCCAGCAGTTACGGCAGGGAAGGGGATACGCAGTATTTT; v_gene: TRBV6-6; abundance: .; d_gene: .; j_gene: TRBJ2-3; len: 14
CDR3aa: CSASLGTDLVGGQPQHF; CDR3nt: TGCAGTGCTAGTTTGGGGACAGATCTGGTGGGGGGTCAGCCCCAGCATTTT; v_gene: TRBV20-1; abundance: .; d_gene: TRBD1; j_gene: TRBJ1-5; len: 17
CDR3aa: CASRPSWSGDLETQYF; CDR3nt: TGTGCCAGCAGGCCATCCTGGTCGGGAGATCTAGAGACCCAGTACTTC; v_gene: TRBV7-9; abundance: .; d_gene: .; j_gene: TRBJ2-5; len: 16
CDR3aa: CASSQGLAGDTGELFF; CDR3nt: TGTGCCAGCAGCCAGGGACTAGCGGGAGATACCGGGGAGCTGTTTTTT; v_gene: TRBV7-2; abundance: .; d_gene: TRBD2; j_gene: TRBJ2-2; len: 16
CDR3aa: CASSPSEGGGYGYTF; CDR3nt: TGTGCCAGCAGCCCATCCGAGGGAGGGGGCTATGGCTACACCTTC; v_gene: TRBV7-9; abundance: .; d_gene: .; j_gene: TRBJ1-2; len: 15
CDR3aa: CASSPIGSSGNTIYF; CDR3nt: TGTGCCAGCAGCCCCATTGGGAGCTCTGGAAACACCATATATTTT; v_gene: TRBV9; abundance: .; d_gene: .; j_gene: TRBJ1-3; len: 15